The entry below gives a single TCR beta chain sequence along with its context. No antigen is known for it. Base qualities are not recorded, but no much larger clone differs from it by a single base. The collaborating institutions used their own protocols to collect whole blood in K2EDTA tubes. For TCRbeta analysis, collaborators shipped samples in one of three forms: frozen whole blood, isolated PBMCs, or DNA extracted from either of those sample types. This sample stems from a study of blood T cell repertoires in COVID-19 (dated by TCRdb to the early 2020s). The study in broad terms: Samples from collaborators originated in the United States, Italy and Spain and spanned both the acute and convalescent phases of COVID-19. The repertoires were made available in a free public database intended to serve as a resource for research on the immune response to SARS-CoV-2. The samples were drawn from two sources: the first 160 participants of the ongoing ImmuneRACE study, and over 1,000 subjects contributed by 6 global collaborators. The dataset comprised deeply sampled blood TCRbeta repertoires from subjects exposed to, actively infected with, or recovered from COVID-19. Where HLA class I and class II types were available, the types were taken from metadata supplied by the sample provider, not from assay-based typing. The prospective study material was composed of cDNA or gDNA derived from T cells, B-cell-depleted T cells, or PBMCs. Sample metadata almost always included a de-identified subject ID, COVID-19 status, age in years and sex. Study-level results and caveats: How much clinical and demographic metadata was included differed by source and by participant, and the metadata was provided uncurated.

TCRbeta CDR3 regions were amplified from genomic DNA by means of the immunoSEQ Assay, a bias-controlled multiplex PCR. In the paper's pipeline: The number of nucleated cells in each sample was estimated from the amplification of reference gene primers within the assay. To quantify the absolute abundance of each unique TCRbeta CDR3 rearrangement, sequence reads were collapsed and filtered. For each sample, productive Simpson clonality was calculated by taking the square root of Simpson's diversity index across productive rearrangements. TCRdb took this table from immuneACCESS and kept in-frame rearrangements with V and J called. Such tables lack part of the clones; where checked against another copy, unresolved V genes explain under half of the gap, and the rest is unexplained. That table gives V, J and clone size, and the DNA gave D and trimming. The sample table contains about 200,000 clones; only one count was recorded for 88% of them. The ten largest make up roughly 6% of the sample.

V loses 0 bases, J loses 5 bases, and the germline ends lie 8 bases apart. Per the germline V gene (reference sequence), GTSNPN is the CDR1 and SVGIG is the CDR2. CDR3 length: 13 amino acids, cysteine to phenylalanine. Here the CDR3 DNA is all that survives: 39 bases in frame from base 1. Here the chain combines TRBV30 and TRBJ2-1, and perhaps TRBD2 as D gene, on 6 matching bases. This TCR was recovered from a man in his forties or fifties with active or convalescent COVID-19. Input material: peripheral blood. The DNA sequence is as follows: TGTGCCTGGAGTGTACGCGGGAACAATGAGCAGTTCTTC. Translated, this is CAWSVRGNNEQFF.